The clone carrying this T cell receptor beta chain has a single count. Original data processing: Amplified reference gene primers provided the basis for estimating nucleated cell counts. The repertoire was sequenced with immunoSEQ multiplex PCR; TCRdb's copy has only in-frame clones and lacks some. V and J calls and clone size follow that table, whereas D and trimming were derived from the DNA. The data show 97,000 or so clones, around 90% seen once. This record belongs to a study of blood T cell repertoires in COVID-19. Overall study: The origin of the acute and convalescent COVID-19 samples was the United States, Italy and Spain. In each case, the material was cDNA or gDNA derived from T cells, B-cell-depleted T cells, or PBMCs.

The ends lost 4 bases at V and 7 bases at J; junction bases unmatched: 5. This CDR3 contains 15 residues. Germline CDR1 and CDR2: SGDLS and YYNGEE. This clonotype originated in a man between 45 and 60 years old with active COVID-19. The chain is built from TRBV9 and TRBJ2-1; 13 positions match TRBD2. Sequencing used peripheral blood. The CDR3 here is CASSSSTSGGNEQFF. For the CDR3, the DNA is TGTGCCAGCAGCTCCTCGACTAGCGGGGGGAATGAGCAGTTCTTC.